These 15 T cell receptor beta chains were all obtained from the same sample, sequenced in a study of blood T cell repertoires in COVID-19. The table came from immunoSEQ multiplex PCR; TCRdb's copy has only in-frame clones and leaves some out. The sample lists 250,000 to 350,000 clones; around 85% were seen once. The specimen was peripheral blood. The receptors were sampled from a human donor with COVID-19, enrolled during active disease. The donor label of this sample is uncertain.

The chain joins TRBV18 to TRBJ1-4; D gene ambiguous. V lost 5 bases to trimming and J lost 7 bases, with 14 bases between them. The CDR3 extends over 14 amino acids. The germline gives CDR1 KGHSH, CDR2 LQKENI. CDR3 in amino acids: CASSISARGEKLFF. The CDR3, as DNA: TGTGCCAGCTCAATTAGCGCCCGGGGTGAAAAACTGTTTTTT.

The CDR3 nucleotides are TGTGCCAGCAGTTTTCCGGAGGGACAGGGGGTCTACGAGCAGTACTTC. Protein: CASSFPEGQGVYEQYF. The chain joins TRBV28 to TRBJ2-7, with 11 bases identical to TRBD1. Germline V gene lookup returns CDR1 MDHEN and CDR2 SYDVKM. Losses at the gene ends were 3 bases for V and 3 bases for J; bases not matched to a gene: 7. CDR3 length: 16 residues.

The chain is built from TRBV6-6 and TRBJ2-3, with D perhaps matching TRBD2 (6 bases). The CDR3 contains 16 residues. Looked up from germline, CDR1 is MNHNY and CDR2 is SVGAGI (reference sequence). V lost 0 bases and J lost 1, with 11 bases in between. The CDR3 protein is CASSYSGSTGTDTQYF. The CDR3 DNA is TGTGCCAGCAGTTACTCCGGGAGCACAGGCACAGATACGCAGTATTTT.

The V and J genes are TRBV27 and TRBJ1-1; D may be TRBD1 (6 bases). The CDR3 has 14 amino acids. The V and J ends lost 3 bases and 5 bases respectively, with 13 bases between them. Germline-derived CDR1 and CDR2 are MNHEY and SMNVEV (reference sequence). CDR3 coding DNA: TGTGCCAGCAGTTTTTACCTAGGGGGTACTGAAGCTTTCTTT. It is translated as CASSFYLGGTEAFF.

CDR3 region: CASSRDSSPGANVLTF. Here the CDR3 DNA reads TGTGCCAGCAGCCGGGACAGCAGTCCTGGGGCCAACGTCCTGACTTTC. The gene calls are TRBV3-1 (or the pseudogene TRBV3-2) and TRBJ2-6; 7 bases agree with TRBD1. The V gene end was trimmed by 4 bases and the J gene end by 2 bases; junction bases not matched to a gene: 5. The CDR3 sequence is 16 residues long. The germline V gene encodes CDR1 LGHDT and CDR2 YNNKEL (reference sequence).

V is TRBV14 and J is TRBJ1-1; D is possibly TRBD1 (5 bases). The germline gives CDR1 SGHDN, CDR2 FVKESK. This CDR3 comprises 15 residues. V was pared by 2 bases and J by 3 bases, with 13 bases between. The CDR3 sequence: CASSQPGRGDTEAFF. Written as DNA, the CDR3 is TGTGCCAGCAGCCAACCGGGACGGGGGGACACTGAAGCTTTCTTT.

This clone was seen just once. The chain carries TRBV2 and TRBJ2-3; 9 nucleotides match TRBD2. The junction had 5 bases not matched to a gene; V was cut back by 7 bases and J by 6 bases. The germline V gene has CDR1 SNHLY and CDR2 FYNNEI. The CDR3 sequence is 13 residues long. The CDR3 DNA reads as TGTGCCAGCAATGGCGGGAGGGGCGATACGCAGTATTTT. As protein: CASNGGRGDTQYF.

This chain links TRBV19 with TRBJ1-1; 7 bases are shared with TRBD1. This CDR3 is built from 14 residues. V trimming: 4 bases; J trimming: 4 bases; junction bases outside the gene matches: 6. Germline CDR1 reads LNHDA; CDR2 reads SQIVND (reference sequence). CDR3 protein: CASSTRDSLTEAFF. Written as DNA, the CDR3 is TGTGCCAGTAGTACGAGGGACAGCCTCACTGAAGCTTTCTTT.

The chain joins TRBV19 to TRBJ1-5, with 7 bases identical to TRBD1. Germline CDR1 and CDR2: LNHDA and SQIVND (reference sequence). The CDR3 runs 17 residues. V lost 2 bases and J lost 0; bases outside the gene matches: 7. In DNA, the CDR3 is TGTGCCAGTAGTATAACTACAGGGGACTTTAGCAATCAGCCCCAGCATTTT. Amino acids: CASSITTGDFSNQPQHF.

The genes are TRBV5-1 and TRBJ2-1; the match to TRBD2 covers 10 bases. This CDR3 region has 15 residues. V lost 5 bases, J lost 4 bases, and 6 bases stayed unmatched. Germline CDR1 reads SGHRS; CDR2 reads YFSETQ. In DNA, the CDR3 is TGCGCCAGCAGAATTGGGACTAGCGAATACAATGAGCAGTTCTTC. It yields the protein CASRIGTSEYNEQFF.

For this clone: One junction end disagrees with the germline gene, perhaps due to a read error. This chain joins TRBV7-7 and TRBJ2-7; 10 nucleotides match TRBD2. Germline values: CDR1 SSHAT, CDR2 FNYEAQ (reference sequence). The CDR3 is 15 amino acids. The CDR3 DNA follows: TGTGCTAGCAGCTATGGACTAGCGGATACCTACGAGCAGTACTTC. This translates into CASSYGLADTYEQYF.

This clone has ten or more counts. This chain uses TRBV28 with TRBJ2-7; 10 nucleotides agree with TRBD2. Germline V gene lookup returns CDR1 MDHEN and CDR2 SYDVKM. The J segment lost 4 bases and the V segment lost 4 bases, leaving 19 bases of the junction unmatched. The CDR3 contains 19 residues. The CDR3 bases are TGTGCCAGCAGTTCACCCCGGACTAGCGGAAACGAGGTGGATTACGAGCAGTACTTC. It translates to CASSSPRTSGNEVDYEQYF.

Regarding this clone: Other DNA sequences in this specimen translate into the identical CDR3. CDR3 DNA sequence: TGTGCCTGGAGTGTATCTAGCTACGAGCAGTACTTC. This gives the protein CAWSVSSYEQYF. The chain employs TRBV30 and TRBJ2-7, with unresolved D. Germline CDR1 reads GTSNPN; CDR2 reads SVGIG (reference sequence). V was pared by 0 bases and J by 3 bases, with 6 bases between. The CDR3 contains 12 residues.

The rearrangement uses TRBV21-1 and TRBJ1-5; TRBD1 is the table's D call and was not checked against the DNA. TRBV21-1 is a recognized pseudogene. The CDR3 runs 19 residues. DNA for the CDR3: TGTGCCAGCAGCAAAGATCCATACAGGAGAAAATATAGCAATCAGCCCCAGCATTTT. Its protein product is CASSKDPYRRKYSNQPQHF.

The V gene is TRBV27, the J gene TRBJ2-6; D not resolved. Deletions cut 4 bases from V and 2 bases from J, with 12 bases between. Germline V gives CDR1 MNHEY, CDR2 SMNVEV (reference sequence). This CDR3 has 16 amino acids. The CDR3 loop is CASSYFRVPGANVLTF. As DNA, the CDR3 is TGTGCCAGCAGTTACTTCCGGGTTCCTGGGGCCAACGTCCTGACTTTC.